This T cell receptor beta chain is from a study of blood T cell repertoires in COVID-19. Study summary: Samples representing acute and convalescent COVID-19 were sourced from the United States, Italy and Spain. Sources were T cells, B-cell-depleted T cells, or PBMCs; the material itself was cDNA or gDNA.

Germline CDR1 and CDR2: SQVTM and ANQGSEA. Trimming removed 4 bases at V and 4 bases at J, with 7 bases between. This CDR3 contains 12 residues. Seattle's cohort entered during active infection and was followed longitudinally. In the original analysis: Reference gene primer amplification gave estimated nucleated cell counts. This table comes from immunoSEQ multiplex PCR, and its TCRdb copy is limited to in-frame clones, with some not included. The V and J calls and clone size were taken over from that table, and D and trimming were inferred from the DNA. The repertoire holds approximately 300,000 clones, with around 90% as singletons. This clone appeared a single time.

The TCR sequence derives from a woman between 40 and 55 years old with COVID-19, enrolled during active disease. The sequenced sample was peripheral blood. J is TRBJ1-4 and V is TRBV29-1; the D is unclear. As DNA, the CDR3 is TGCAGCGTTGGGGCCGTTAATGAAAAACTGTTTTTT. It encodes CSVGAVNEKLFF.